The text below deals with one T cell receptor (beta chain). What it binds is not known. This sample was taken from a study of blood T cells in healthy people across ages. The CDR3 runs to 16 residues. General observations from the study: Researchers judged that diversity estimates from one million T cells fell short of true values. Both higher diversity and more naive CD4+ cells marked long-lived donors when set against aged donors.

Using a J-beta primer mix together with a sample-barcoded 5' primer, a second PCR was run for roughly 7 to 11 cycles. MiXCR was run by TCRdb on the 5' RACE reads, yielding one entry per CDR3 protein. The table records under 2,000,000 distinct CDR3 sequences, roughly 52% of them present only once. This clonotype originated in a middle-aged woman in good health. Material: blood. The rearrangement links TRBV21-1 to TRBJ2-7; TRBD2, as called in the table, went unchecked against the DNA. TRBV21-1 corresponds to a pseudogene. Here the CDR3 reads CASSKVDPQSCCEQYF. The CDR3 nucleotides are TGTGCCAGCAGCAAAGTAGACCCTCAGTCTTGTTGCGAGCAGTACTTC.